This TCR beta chain derives from a study of blood T cell repertoires in COVID-19. The V gene lost 4 bases and the J gene lost 2 bases, with 9 bases spanning the gap. CDR1 is MDHEN and CDR2 is SYDVKM in the germline V gene. The CDR3 extends over 14 amino acids. This clone was counted once. The data were produced by immunoSEQ multiplex PCR, yet TCRdb's version contains in-frame clones alone and is incomplete. The table shows under 300,000 clones, with roughly 89% occurring only once. V and J are TRBV28 and TRBJ2-1; D ambiguous. Sequencing input: PBMCs or T cells enriched from blood (not recorded which). The clonotype was recovered from an older woman who had recovered from COVID-19. Written as DNA, the CDR3 is TGTGCCAGCAGTTCCCCCCAAACCTACAATGAGCAGTTCTTC. As protein: CASSSPQTYNEQFF.